What follows are 7 T cell receptor beta chains derived from one specimen sequenced in a study of shared clonotypes between healthy human individuals. The repertoire was sequenced with immunoSEQ multiplex PCR; TCRdb's copy has only in-frame clones and lacks some. This repertoire shows about 1 million clones, around 74% found once; its top ten account for 1.4%. Sequencing used memory CD4+ T cells sorted from blood. Indicated subset: CD45RA-negative fraction. The receptors were sampled from a man between 18 and 35 years old in good health.

The chain is built from TRBV7-8 and TRBJ1-5; D gene unclear. V was clipped by 1 base and J by 4 bases, with 17 bases between them. Germline lookup yields CDR1 SGHVS and CDR2 FQNEAQ. The CDR3 consists of 17 residues. The CDR3 protein is CASSLESSTGWNQPQHF. Here the CDR3 DNA reads TGTGCCAGCAGCTTAGAAAGCAGCACGGGGTGGAATCAGCCCCAGCATTTT.

The sample holds a few counts of this clone. CDR3 protein: CASSIDPGTGELFF. The CDR3 coding sequence is TGTGCCAGTAGTATAGATCCCGGTACCGGGGAGCTGTTTTTT. The chain couples TRBV19 to TRBJ2-2; D gene ambiguous. Germline V CDR1 and CDR2: LNHDA, SQIVND (reference sequence). V dropped 0 bases and J dropped 5 bases, with 7 bases sitting between them. The CDR3 sequence is 14 residues long. The complete variable domain, with remaining parts taken from reference TRBV19 and TRBJ2-2, reads DGGITQSPKYLFRKEGQNVTLSCEQNLNHDAMYWYRQDPGQGLRLIYYSQIVNDFQKGDIAEGYSVSREKKESFPLTVTSAQKNPTAFYLCASSIDPGTGELFFGEGSRLTVL.

V is TRBV6-1 and J is TRBJ2-7; TRBD1 aligns across 7 bases. The CDR3 extends over 14 amino acids. Germline V gene lookup returns CDR1 MNHNS and CDR2 SASEGT. Trimming at V came to 7 bases and at J to 1 base, leaving 7 bases not matched to a gene. In DNA, the CDR3 is TGTGCCAGCATTTCCGGACAGGCGTCCTACGAGCAGTACTTC. This gives the protein CASISGQASYEQYF.

The gene calls are TRBV28 and TRBJ1-2; a possible D gene is TRBD1 (6 bases). The CDR3 runs to 18 residues. V was clipped by 6 bases and J by 0 bases, with 23 bases between them. Germline V gene sequence: CDR1 MDHEN, CDR2 SYDVKM. CDR3 DNA sequence: TGTGCCAGCAGGCCAACCTCAGGGGCCCAAAGAGCTAACTATGGCTACACCTTC. It specifies CASRPTSGAQRANYGYTF.

The genes are TRBV30 and TRBJ2-1; TRBD2 agrees at 10 bases. Germline CDR1 reads GTSNPN; CDR2 reads SVGIG (reference sequence). The CDR3 runs 16 residues. After removal of 5 bases from V and 8 bases from J, the junction contained 15 bases not matched to a gene. The CDR3 sequence: CAWGERASGRIYEQFF. The DNA for the CDR3 is TGTGCCTGGGGGGAGAGGGCTAGCGGGAGAATTTATGAGCAGTTCTTC.

This clone has just one count. This chain links TRBV7-2 with TRBJ2-7; 9 bases agree with TRBD2. Per germline, CDR1 SGHTA and CDR2 FQGNSA. V lost 0 bases and J lost 2; bases outside the gene matches: 8. CDR3 length: 17 residues. The CDR3 sequence: CASSLARTSVLTYEQYF. The CDR3 bases are TGTGCCAGCAGCTTAGCCCGGACTAGCGTACTCACCTACGAGCAGTACTTC.

The chain is built from TRBV5-5 and TRBJ1-1; TRBD1 matches at 7 bases. Germline V gene data show CDR1 as SGHKS and CDR2 as YYEKEE (reference sequence). Germline trimming cut 4 bases from V and 4 bases from J; bases unmatched to any gene: 7. The CDR3 is made up of 14 amino acids. The CDR3 DNA sequence: TGTGCCAGCAGCCCACAGACAGGGAGCACTGAAGCTTTCTTT. Translated, it gives CASSPQTGSTEAFF.